This T cell receptor (beta chain) was sequenced for a study of T cell repertoires in cytomegalovirus infection. This clonotype was detected a few times. Its target is not known. The CDR3 totals 15 residues. Germline CDR1 is SGHVS and CDR2 is FQNEAQ. The V and J ends lost 5 bases and 5 bases respectively, with 16 bases between them. A single record per CDR3 protein comes from TCRdb applying MiXCR to the reads. The profile shows 69,000 or so distinct CDR3 sequences, around 30% of them singletons. The starting material was CD8+ T cells from cultured PBMCs, obtained from culture after CMV antigen stimulation. The chain has TRBV7-8 and TRBJ2-1; D is possibly TRBD2 (5 bases). The origin of this receptor is a human donor in good health (CMV status not recorded). Some clones in this sample may be carry-over from other donors' samples. CDR3 loop: CASSPWRSDNNEQFF. As DNA, the CDR3 is TGTGCCAGCAGCCCTTGGCGTAGCGATAACAATGAGCAGTTCTTC.